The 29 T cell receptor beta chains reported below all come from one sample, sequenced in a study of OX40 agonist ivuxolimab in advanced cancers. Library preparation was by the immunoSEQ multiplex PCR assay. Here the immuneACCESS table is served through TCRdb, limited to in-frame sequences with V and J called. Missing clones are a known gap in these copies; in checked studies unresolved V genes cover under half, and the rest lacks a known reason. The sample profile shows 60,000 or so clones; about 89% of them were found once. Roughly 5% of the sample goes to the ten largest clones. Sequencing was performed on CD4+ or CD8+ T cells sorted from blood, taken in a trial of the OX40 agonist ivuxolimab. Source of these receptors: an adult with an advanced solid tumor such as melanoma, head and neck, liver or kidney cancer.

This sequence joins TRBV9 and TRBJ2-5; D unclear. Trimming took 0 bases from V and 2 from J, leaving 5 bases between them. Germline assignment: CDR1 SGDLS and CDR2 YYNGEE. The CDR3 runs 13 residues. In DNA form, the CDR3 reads TGTGCCAGCAGCGTAGCACAGCAAGAGACCCAGTACTTC. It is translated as CASSVAQQETQYF.

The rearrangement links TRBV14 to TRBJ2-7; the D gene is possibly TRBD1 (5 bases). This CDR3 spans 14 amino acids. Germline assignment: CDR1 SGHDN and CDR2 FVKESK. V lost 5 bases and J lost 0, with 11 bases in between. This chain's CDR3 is CASSYLTVSYEQYF. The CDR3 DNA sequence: TGTGCCAGCAGCTATTTGACAGTCTCCTACGAGCAGTACTTC.

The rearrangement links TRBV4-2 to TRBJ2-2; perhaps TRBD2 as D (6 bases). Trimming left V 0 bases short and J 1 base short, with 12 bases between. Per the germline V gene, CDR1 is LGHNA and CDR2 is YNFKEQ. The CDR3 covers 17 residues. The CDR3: CASSQEVLALNTGELFF. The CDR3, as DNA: TGTGCCAGCAGCCAAGAGGTTCTAGCGTTGAACACCGGGGAGCTGTTTTTT.

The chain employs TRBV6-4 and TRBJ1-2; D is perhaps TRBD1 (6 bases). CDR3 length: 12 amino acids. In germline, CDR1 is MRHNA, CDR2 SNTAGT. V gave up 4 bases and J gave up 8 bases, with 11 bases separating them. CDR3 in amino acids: CASSVPGQGYTF. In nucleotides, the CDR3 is TGTGCCAGCAGTGTCCCGGGACAAGGCTACACCTTC.

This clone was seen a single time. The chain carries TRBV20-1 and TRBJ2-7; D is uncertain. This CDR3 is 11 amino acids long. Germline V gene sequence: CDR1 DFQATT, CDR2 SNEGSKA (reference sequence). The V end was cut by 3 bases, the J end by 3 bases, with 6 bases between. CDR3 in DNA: TGCAGTGCTAGGGATAACTACGAGCAGTACTTC. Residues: CSARDNYEQYF.

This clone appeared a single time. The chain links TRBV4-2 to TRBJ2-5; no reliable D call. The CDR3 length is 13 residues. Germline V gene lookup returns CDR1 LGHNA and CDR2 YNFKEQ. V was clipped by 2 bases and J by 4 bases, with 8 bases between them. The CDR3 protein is CASSQSDGETQYF. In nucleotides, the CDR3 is TGTGCCAGCAGCCAATCCGACGGAGAGACCCAGTACTTC.

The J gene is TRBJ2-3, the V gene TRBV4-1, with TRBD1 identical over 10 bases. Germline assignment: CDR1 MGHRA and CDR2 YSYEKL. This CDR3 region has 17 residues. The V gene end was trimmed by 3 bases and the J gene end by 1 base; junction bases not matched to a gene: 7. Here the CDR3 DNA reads TGCGCCAGCAGCCAGGGTCCCGGGACAGGGGGCACAGATACGCAGTATTTT. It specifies CASSQGPGTGGTDTQYF.

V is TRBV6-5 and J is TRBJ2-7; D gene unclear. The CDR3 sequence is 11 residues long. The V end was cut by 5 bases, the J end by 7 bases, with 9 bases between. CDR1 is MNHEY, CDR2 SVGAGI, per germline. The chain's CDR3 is CASSEGREQYF. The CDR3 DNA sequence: TGTGCCAGCAGTGAAGGGCGGGAGCAGTACTTC.

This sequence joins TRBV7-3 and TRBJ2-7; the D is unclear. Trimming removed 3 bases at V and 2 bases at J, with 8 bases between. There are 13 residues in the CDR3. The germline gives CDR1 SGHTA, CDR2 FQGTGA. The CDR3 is CASSLDRTYEQYF. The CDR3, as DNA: TGTGCCAGCAGCTTGGACCGGACCTACGAGCAGTACTTC. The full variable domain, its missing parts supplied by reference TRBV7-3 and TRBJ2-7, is GAGVSQTPSNKVTEKGKYVELRCDPISGHTALYWYRQSLGQGPEFLIYFQGTGAADDSGLPNDRFFAVRPEGSVSTLKIQRTERGDSAVYLCASSLDRTYEQYFGPGTRLTVT.

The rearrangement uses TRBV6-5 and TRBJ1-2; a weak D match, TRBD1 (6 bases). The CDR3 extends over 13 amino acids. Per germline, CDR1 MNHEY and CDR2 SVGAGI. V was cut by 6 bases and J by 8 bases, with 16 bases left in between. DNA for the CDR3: TGTGCCAGCAGCCCCTCCGGGGGCGGGGGCTACACCTTC. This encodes CASSPSGGGGYTF.

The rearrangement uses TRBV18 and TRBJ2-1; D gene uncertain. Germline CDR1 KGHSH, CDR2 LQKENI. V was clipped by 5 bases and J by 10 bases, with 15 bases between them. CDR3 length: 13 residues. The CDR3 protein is CASSGDLDREQFF. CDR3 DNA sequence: TGTGCCAGCTCAGGGGATCTCGATCGGGAGCAGTTCTTC.

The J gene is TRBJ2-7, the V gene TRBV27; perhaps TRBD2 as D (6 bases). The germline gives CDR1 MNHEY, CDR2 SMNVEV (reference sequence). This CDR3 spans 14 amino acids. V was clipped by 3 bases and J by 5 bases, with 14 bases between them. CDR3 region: CASSFPAKRDEQYF. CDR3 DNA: TGTGCCAGCAGTTTCCCCGCGAAGCGGGACGAGCAGTACTTC.

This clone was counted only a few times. The CDR3 protein is CASAINDQPQHF. In nucleotides, the CDR3 is TGTGCTAGCGCCATTAATGATCAGCCCCAGCATTTT. The V and J genes are TRBV12-5 and TRBJ1-5; D unresolved. The V and J ends lost 9 bases and 5 bases respectively, with 11 bases between them. Germline CDR1 is LGHNT and CDR2 is FRNRAP. The CDR3 covers 12 residues. Drawing the rest from reference TRBV12-5 and TRBJ1-5, the complete variable domain is DARVTQTPRHKVTEMGQEVTMRCQPILGHNTVFWYRQTMMQGLELLAYFRNRAPLDDSGMPKDRFSAEMPDATLATLKIQPSEPRDSAVYFCASAINDQPQHFGDGTRLSIL.

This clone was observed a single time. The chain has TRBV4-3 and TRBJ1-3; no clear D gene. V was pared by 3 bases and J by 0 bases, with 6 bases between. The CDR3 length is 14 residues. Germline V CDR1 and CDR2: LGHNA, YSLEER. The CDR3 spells CASSQAGSGNTIYF. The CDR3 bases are TGCGCCAGCAGCCAGGCTGGCTCTGGAAACACCATATATTTT.

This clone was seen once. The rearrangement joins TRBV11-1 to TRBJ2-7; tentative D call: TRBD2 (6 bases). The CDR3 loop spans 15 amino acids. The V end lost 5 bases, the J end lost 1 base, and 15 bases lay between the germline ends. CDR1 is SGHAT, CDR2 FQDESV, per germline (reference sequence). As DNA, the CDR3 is TGTGCCAGCAGCGGAGGGGCAGCCCTATCCTACGAGCAGTACTTC. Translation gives CASSGGAALSYEQYF.

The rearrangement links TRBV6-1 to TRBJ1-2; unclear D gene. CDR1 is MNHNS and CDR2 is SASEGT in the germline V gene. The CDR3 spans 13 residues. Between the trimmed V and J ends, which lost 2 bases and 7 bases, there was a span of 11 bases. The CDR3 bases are TGTGCCAGCAGTGAATTAGGGTCTTCTGGCTACACCTTC. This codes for CASSELGSSGYTF.

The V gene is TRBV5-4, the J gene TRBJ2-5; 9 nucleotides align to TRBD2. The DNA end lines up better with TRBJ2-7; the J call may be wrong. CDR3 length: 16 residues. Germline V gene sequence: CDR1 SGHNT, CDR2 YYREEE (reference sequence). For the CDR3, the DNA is TGTGCCAGCAGCTCCGCCATAGCGGGAGCCAACCACGAGCAGTACTTC. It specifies CASSSAIAGANHEQYF.

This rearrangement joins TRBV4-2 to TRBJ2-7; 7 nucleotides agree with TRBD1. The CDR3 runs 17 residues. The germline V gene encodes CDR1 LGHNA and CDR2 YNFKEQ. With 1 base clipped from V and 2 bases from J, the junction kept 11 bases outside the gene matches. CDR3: CASSQALWDSNTYEQYF. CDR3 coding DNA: TGTGCCAGCAGCCAAGCTCTCTGGGACAGTAATACCTACGAGCAGTACTTC.

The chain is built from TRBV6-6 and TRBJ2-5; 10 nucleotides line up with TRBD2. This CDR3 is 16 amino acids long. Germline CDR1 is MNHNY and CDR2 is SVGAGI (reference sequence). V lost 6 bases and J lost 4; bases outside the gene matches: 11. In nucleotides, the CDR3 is TGTGCCAGCAGCATTCAGCTAGCGGGGGCTGGAGAGACCCAGTACTTC. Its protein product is CASSIQLAGAGETQYF.

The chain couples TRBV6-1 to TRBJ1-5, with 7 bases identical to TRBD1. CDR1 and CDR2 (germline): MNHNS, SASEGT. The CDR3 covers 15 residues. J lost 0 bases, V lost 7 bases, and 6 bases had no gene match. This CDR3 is CASTQGGASNQPQHF. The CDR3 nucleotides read TGTGCCAGCACCCAGGGGGGGGCTAGCAATCAGCCCCAGCATTTT.

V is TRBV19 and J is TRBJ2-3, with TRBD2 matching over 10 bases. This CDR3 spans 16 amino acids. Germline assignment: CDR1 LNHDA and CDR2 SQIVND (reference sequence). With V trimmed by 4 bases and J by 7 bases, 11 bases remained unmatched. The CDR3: CASSRASGSKSHTQYF. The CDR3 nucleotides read TGTGCCAGTAGTAGAGCTAGCGGGAGTAAATCACATACGCAGTATTTT.

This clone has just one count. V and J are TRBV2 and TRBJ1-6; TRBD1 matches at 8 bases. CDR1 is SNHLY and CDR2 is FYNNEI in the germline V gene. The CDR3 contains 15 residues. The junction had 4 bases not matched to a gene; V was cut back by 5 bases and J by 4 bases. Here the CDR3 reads CASSPGQGYNSPLHF. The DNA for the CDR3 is TGTGCCAGCAGTCCCGGACAGGGTTATAATTCACCCCTCCACTTT. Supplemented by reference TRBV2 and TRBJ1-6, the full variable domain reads EPEVTQTPSHQVTQMGQEVILRCVPISNHLYFYWYRQILGQKVEFLVSFYNNEISEKSEIFDDQFSVERPDGSNFTLKIRSTKLEDSAMYFCASSPGQGYNSPLHFGNGTRLTVT.

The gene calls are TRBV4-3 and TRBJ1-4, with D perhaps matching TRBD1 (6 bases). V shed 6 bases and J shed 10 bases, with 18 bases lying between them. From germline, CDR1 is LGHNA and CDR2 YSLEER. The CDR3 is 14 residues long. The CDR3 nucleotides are TGCGCCAGCAGTCCAAACAGGGAGAAAGTAAAACTGTTTTTT. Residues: CASSPNREKVKLFF.

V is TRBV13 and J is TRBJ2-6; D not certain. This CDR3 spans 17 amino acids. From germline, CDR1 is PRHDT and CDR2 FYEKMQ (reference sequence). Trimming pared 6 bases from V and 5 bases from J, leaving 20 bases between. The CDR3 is CASRRCGVQSRANVLTF. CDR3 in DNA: TGTGCCAGCAGAAGGTGTGGAGTACAAAGTCGGGCCAACGTCCTGACTTTC.

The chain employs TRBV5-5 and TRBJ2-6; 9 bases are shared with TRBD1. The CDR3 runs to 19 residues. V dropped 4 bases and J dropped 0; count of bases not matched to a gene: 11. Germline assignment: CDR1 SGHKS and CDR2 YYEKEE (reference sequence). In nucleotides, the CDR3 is TGTGCCAGCAGCCCCACCTTTGGACAGGGGATCTCTGGGGCCAACGTCCTGACTTTC. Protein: CASSPTFGQGISGANVLTF.

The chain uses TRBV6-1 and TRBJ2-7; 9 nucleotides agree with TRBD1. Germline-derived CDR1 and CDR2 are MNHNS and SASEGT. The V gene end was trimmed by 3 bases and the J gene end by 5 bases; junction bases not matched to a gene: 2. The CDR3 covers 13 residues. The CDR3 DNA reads TGTGCCAGCAGTGAGAGGGACAGGGACGAGCAGTACTTC. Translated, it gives CASSERDRDEQYF.

The CDR3 protein is CASSPTTHRLSGNTIYF. CDR3 sequence (DNA): TGTGCCAGCAGCCCAACCACCCACAGGCTCTCTGGAAACACCATATATTTT. The chain joins TRBV11-2 to TRBJ1-3, with D perhaps TRBD1 (5 bases). The CDR3 length is 17 residues. The germline V and J ends were trimmed by 5 bases and 0 bases, with 17 bases remaining between them. Per the germline V gene, CDR1 is SGHAT and CDR2 is FQNNGV.

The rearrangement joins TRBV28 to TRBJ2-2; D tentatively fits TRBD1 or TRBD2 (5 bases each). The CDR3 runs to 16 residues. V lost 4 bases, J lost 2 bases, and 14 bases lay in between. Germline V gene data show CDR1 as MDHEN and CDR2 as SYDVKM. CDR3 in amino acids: CASSSVGTANTGELFF. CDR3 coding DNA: TGTGCCAGCAGTTCAGTCGGGACGGCTAACACCGGGGAGCTGTTTTTT.

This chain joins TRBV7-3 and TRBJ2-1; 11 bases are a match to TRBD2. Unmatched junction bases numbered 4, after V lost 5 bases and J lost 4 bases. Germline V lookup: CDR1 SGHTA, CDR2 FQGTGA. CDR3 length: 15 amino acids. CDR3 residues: CASSRGLAGYNEQFF. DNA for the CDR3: TGTGCCAGCAGCCGAGGACTAGCGGGTTACAATGAGCAGTTCTTC.